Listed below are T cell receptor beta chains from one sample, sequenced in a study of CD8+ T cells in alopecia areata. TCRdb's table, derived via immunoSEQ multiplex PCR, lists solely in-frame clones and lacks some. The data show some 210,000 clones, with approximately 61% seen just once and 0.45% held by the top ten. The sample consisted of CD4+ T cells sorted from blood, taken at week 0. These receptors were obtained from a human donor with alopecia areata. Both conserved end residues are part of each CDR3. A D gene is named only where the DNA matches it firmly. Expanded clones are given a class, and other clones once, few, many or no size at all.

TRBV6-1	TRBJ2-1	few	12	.	TGTGCCTGTAGGTTGGCAATCAATGAGCAGTTCTTC	CACRLAINEQFF
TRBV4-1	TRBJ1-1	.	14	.	TGCGCCAGCAGCCAAGATGAACAGACCGCTGAAGCTTTCTTT	CASSQDEQTAEAFF
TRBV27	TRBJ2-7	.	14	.	TGTGCCAGCAGTTTTGGGGGGAACTCCTACGAGCAGTACTTC	CASSFGGNSYEQYF
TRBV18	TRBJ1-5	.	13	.	TGTGCCAGCTCACCGGCGGGCAATCAGCCCCAGCATTTT	CASSPAGNQPQHF
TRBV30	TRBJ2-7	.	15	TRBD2	TGTGCCTGGAGTGGAGCGGGAGGAGCGTCCTACGAGCAGTACTTC	CAWSGAGGASYEQYF
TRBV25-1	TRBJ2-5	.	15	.	TGTGCCAGCAGTGGCCGACAGGTTCCCCAAGAGACCCAGTACTTC	CASSGRQVPQETQYF
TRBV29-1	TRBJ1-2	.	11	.	TGCAGCGCGGGGGTTGACTATGGCTACACCTTC	CSAGVDYGYTF
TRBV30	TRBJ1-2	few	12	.	TGTGCCTTCAGCCCTGGGATGTATGGCTACACCTTC	CAFSPGMYGYTF
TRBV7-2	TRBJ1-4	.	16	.	TGTGCCAGCAGCTTCGGGAGGACAGTGAGGAATGAAAAACTGTTTTTT	CASSFGRTVRNEKLFF
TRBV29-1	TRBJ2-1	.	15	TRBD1	TGCAGCGTTGGTTCTCGACAGGGGCATGGCAATGAGCAGTTCTTC	CSVGSRQGHGNEQFF
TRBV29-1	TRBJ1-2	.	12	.	TGCAGCGTTGAGGAGGGGTACTATGGCTACACCTTC	CSVEEGYYGYTF
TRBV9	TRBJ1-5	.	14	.	TGTGCCAGCAGTCCTAAACACGGGGGACAGCCCCAGCATTTT	CASSPKHGGQPQHF
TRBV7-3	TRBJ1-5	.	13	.	TGTGCCAGCAGCTTCGACAGCAATCAGCCCCAGCATTTT	CASSFDSNQPQHF
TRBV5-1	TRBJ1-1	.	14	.	TGCGCCAGCAGCTCAACAGGGAAGAACACTGAAGCTTTCTTT	CASSSTGKNTEAFF
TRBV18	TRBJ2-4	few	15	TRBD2	TGTGCCAGCTCTTCCCGAGCGGGGGGCAAAAACATTCAGTACTTC	CASSSRAGGKNIQYF
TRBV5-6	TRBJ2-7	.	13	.	TGTGCCAGCAGCTTCGGGGACGCCTACGAGCAGTACTTC	CASSFGDAYEQYF
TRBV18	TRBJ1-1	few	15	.	TGTGCCAGCTCACCACCGTCCTTACAGGGATTGGAAGCTTTCTTT	CASSPPSLQGLEAFF
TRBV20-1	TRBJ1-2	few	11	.	TGCAGTTTCAGGGACGACTATGGCTACACCTTC	CSFRDDYGYTF
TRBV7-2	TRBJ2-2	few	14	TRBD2	TGTGCCAGCAGCTTACTAGCGGGCACCGGGGAGCTGTTTTTT	CASSLLAGTGELFF
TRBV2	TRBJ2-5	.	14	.	TGTGCCAGCACCACCTTGCGGGATCAAGAGACCCAGTACTTC	CASTTLRDQETQYF
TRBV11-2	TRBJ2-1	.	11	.	TGTGCCAGCAGCCCCTTCAATGAGCAGTTCTTC	CASSPFNEQFF
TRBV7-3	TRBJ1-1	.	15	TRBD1	TGTGCCAGCAGCCGTTCACCGGGACAGGACACTGAAGCTTTCTTT	CASSRSPGQDTEAFF
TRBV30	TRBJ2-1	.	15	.	TGTGCCTGGAGTGTCACGCGGGAATTCTACAATGAGCAGTTCTTC	CAWSVTREFYNEQFF
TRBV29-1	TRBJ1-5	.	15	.	TGCAGCGTACGACCCGGGGGGAATAGCAATCAGCCCCAGCATTTT	CSVRPGGNSNQPQHF
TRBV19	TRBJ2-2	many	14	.	TGTGCCAGTAGTATTAACCTGTACACCGGGGAGCTGTTTTTT	CASSINLYTGELFF
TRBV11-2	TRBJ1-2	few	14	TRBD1	TGTGCCAGCAGCTCCGGACAGGGCCACTATGGCTACACCTTC	CASSSGQGHYGYTF
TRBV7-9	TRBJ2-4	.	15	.	TGTGCCAGCAGCTCCGGCCGGGGCTCCCTTAACATTCAGTACTTC	CASSSGRGSLNIQYF